The 30 T cell receptor beta chains below come from one sample, sequenced in a study of patients and donors after allogeneic stem cell transplantation (dated by TCRdb to 2019 to 2021). The library was produced with RT-PCR. The run used a NextSeq 550. Starting from the raw public reads, TCRdb applied fastp trimming at Q25, assembled clones with MiXCR and retained in-frame beta chains. Every CDR3 protein is listed once, alongside the most common genes and DNA of its rows. The sample includes roughly 180,000 distinct CDR3 sequences, with 41% observed a single time. The ten largest make up less than 40% of the sample. Sequenced: blood, either unsorted or a sorted T cell fraction (not recorded which). The receptor source for this set is a human donor who was either an allogeneic HSCT recipient or a stem cell or donor lymphocyte infusion donor (not recorded which). It is not recorded whose cells these are; they may come from a transplant donor.

The genes are TRBV5-1 and TRBJ1-1; D not resolved. CDR1 and CDR2 from the germline V gene are SGHRS and YFSETQ. This CDR3 is built from 14 residues. V dropped 4 bases and J dropped 1 base, with 11 bases sitting between them. CDR3 residues: CASSLAQPNTEAFF. The CDR3 DNA reads TGCGCCAGCAGCCTGGCTCAGCCGAACACTGAAGCTTTCTTT.

This clonotype was seen a handful of times. The chain joins TRBV5-1 to TRBJ2-7; 8 positions agree with TRBD2. V shed 6 bases and J 2 bases; nucleotides not matched to a gene: 7. This CDR3 spans 14 amino acids. Germline V gene data show CDR1 as SGHRS and CDR2 as YFSETQ. The CDR3: CASTREGRTYEQYF. The DNA for the CDR3 is TGCGCCAGCACCCGGGAGGGCCGAACCTACGAGCAGTACTTC. Full variable domain (remainder filled in from reference TRBV5-1 and TRBJ2-7): KAGVTQTPRYLIKTRGQQVTLSCSPISGHRSVSWYQQTPGQGLQFLFEYFSETQRNKGNFPGRFSGRQFSNSRSEMNVSTLELGDSALYLCASTREGRTYEQYFGPGTRLTVT.

The genes are TRBV12-3 or TRBV12-4 and TRBJ1-3; TRBD1 aligns across 8 bases. The CDR3 covers 14 residues. Germline trimming cut 1 base from V and 7 bases from J; bases unmatched to any gene: 3. Here the CDR3 DNA reads TGTGCCAGCAGTTTAGGCAGGGGGCCCAACACCATATATTTT. Protein: CASSLGRGPNTIYF.

The chain joins TRBV7-2 to TRBJ2-1, with 12 bases lining up with TRBD2. The CDR3 has 15 amino acids. Germline V gene lookup returns CDR1 SGHTA and CDR2 FQGNSA. The ends lost 4 bases at V and 6 bases at J; junction bases unmatched: 4. Here the CDR3 reads CASSYLTSGSNEQFF. CDR3 sequence (DNA): TGTGCCAGCAGCTATCTGACTAGCGGGAGCAATGAGCAGTTCTTC.

The V and J genes are TRBV12-3 or TRBV12-4 and TRBJ2-2; D gene unclear. This CDR3 has 13 amino acids. Trimming shortened V by 2 bases and J by 5 bases, and 6 bases separated the two germline ends. The CDR3 DNA sequence: TGTGCCAGCAGTTTAAGCGAGACCGGGGAGCTGTTTTTT. Its protein is CASSLSETGELFF.

The CDR3 DNA follows: TGCGCCAGCAGCCAAGATTCCACGGCGGTTGGCGTTACTCAGCCCCAGCATTTT. Residues: CASSQDSTAVGVTQPQHF. V usage is TRBV4-3 and J usage is TRBJ1-5; D not resolved. Trimming removed 0 bases at V and 6 bases at J, with 21 bases between. Germline CDR1 and CDR2: LGHNA and YSLEER. The CDR3 has 18 amino acids.

The chain uses TRBV4-3 and TRBJ2-3, with no clear D. CDR3 size: 16 residues. Germline V gene lookup returns CDR1 LGHNA and CDR2 YSLEER. Deletions cut 0 bases from V and 4 bases from J, with 14 bases between. The CDR3 region is CASSQDLWARPDTQYF. CDR3 coding DNA: TGCGCCAGCAGCCAAGATTTGTGGGCGCGCCCAGATACGCAGTATTTT.

The V and J genes are TRBV12-3 or TRBV12-4 and TRBJ2-5; the D gene is possibly TRBD1 (5 bases). V lost 3 bases to trimming and J lost 2 bases, with 10 bases between them. This CDR3 contains 14 residues. CDR3 in DNA: TGTGCCAGCAGTTTGACAGCGAGGCAAGAGACCCAGTACTTC. Amino acid sequence: CASSLTARQETQYF.

The V and J genes are TRBV24-1 and TRBJ2-6; 7 bases match TRBD1. V lost 3 bases, J lost 0 bases, and 7 bases stayed unmatched. CDR1 is KGHDR, CDR2 SFDVKD, per germline. The CDR3 is made up of 18 amino acids. CDR3 DNA sequence: TGTGCCACCAGTGATCAACCGGGACAGACCTCTGGGGCCAACGTCCTGACTTTC. Its protein is CATSDQPGQTSGANVLTF.

This clonotype has just a few counts. The J gene is TRBJ1-1, the V gene TRBV7-9; D gene unclear. There are 14 residues in the CDR3. Germline V CDR1 and CDR2: SEHNR, FQNEAQ (reference sequence). Trimming shortened V by 2 bases and J by 3 bases, and 10 bases separated the two germline ends. CDR3 in amino acids: CASSLFSGDTEAFF. Written as DNA, the CDR3 is TGTGCCAGCAGCTTATTTTCGGGTGACACTGAAGCTTTCTTT. Full variable domain (rest looked up from reference TRBV7-9 and TRBJ1-1): DTGVSQNPRHKITKRGQNVTFRCDPISEHNRLYWYRQTLGQGPEFLTYFQNEAQLEKSRLLSDRFSAERPKGSFSTLEIQRTEQGDSAMYLCASSLFSGDTEAFFGQGTRLTVV.

Only a few counts were recorded for this clonotype. The rearrangement joins TRBV27 to TRBJ1-2; D might be TRBD1 (5 bases). The germline V gene has CDR1 MNHEY and CDR2 SMNVEV (reference sequence). The V end lost 6 bases, the J end lost 2 bases, and 13 bases lay between the germline ends. The CDR3 has 14 amino acids. In DNA form, the CDR3 reads TGTGCCAGCAGGAGGGACGGAGTGAACTATGGCTACACCTTC. This sequence encodes CASRRDGVNYGYTF.

The CDR3 protein is CASSFGQGSSPLHF. CDR3 in DNA: TGCGCCAGCAGCTTCGGACAGGGCAGTTCACCCCTCCACTTT. This chain uses TRBV4-3 with TRBJ1-6; 8 bases match TRBD1. This CDR3 has 14 amino acids. Germline loops: CDR1 LGHNA, CDR2 YSLEER. V lost 5 bases, J lost 9 bases, and 6 bases stayed unmatched.

The V call is TRBV2, the J call TRBJ1-2, with unresolved D. CDR1 SNHLY and CDR2 FYNNEI come from the germline V gene. V was trimmed by 2 bases and J by 8 bases, leaving 12 bases between them. The CDR3 loop spans 13 amino acids. The CDR3 reads CASSESEGYGYTF. DNA for the CDR3: TGTGCCAGCAGTGAATCGGAGGGATACGGCTACACCTTC.

This clonotype has only a few counts. The V call is TRBV29-1, the J call TRBJ1-2; unclear D gene. CDR3 size: 14 residues. Looked up from germline, CDR1 is SQVTM and CDR2 is ANQGSEA. Trimming took 4 bases from V and 6 from J, leaving 18 bases between them. Here the CDR3 DNA reads TGCAGCGTTGTCCATATCGGGAGAAATGATGGCTACACCTTC. Its protein product is CSVVHIGRNDGYTF.

V is TRBV20-1 and J is TRBJ1-2; TRBD1 is a possible D gene (5 bases). There are 17 residues in the CDR3. From germline, CDR1 is DFQATT and CDR2 SNEGSKA (reference sequence). Trimming removed 0 bases at V and 8 bases at J, with 25 bases between. The CDR3 DNA reads TGCAGTGCTAGAGATGGGGCCCCAAATCTTCCGCGTGACGGCTACACCTTC. This codes for CSARDGAPNLPRDGYTF.

The chain recombines TRBV6-1 with TRBJ2-5; no clear D. This CDR3 is 12 amino acids long. Trimming shortened V by 7 bases and J by 4 bases, and 10 bases separated the two germline ends. Germline V lookup: CDR1 MNHNS, CDR2 SASEGT. The CDR3 DNA sequence: TGTGCCAGCACGGCTTTTCGAGAGACCCAGTACTTC. This sequence encodes CASTAFRETQYF.

This clonotype was detected only a few times. V and J are TRBV6-5 and TRBJ1-1; D is perhaps TRBD1 (5 bases). The germline gives CDR1 MNHEY, CDR2 SVGAGI. V was pared by 2 bases and J by 5 bases, with 12 bases between. The CDR3 covers 14 residues. CDR3 sequence (DNA): TGTGCCAGCAGTTACAGCCAGGGTGGGACTGAAGCTTTCTTT. This sequence encodes CASSYSQGGTEAFF.

The chain carries TRBV25-1 and TRBJ2-2, with a tentative D call TRBD1 (5 bases). CDR3 length equals 15 residues. CDR1 and CDR2 (germline): MGHDK, SYGVNS. Trimming cost V 5 bases and J 1 base, with 11 bases left between them. Here the CDR3 reads CASSSRTQNTGELFF. For the CDR3, the DNA is TGTGCCAGCAGTTCGAGGACACAGAACACCGGGGAGCTGTTTTTT. Full variable domain (outside the CDR3, taken from reference TRBV25-1 and TRBJ2-2): EADIYQTPRYLVIGTGKKITLECSQTMGHDKMYWYQQDPGMELHLIHYSYGVNSTEKGDLSSESTVSRIRTEHFPLTLESARPSHTSQYLCASSSRTQNTGELFFGEGSRLTVL.

This chain connects TRBV7-2 to TRBJ2-3; TRBD2 aligns across 7 bases. CDR1 is SGHTA and CDR2 is FQGNSA in the germline V gene. V dropped 0 bases and J dropped 5; count of bases not matched to a gene: 5. CDR3 size: 15 residues. In nucleotides, the CDR3 is TGTGCCAGCAGCTTAGCGGGGAGGGCCGGAGATACGCAGTATTTT. This encodes CASSLAGRAGDTQYF.

This chain connects TRBV4-3 to TRBJ1-5; unclear D gene. This CDR3 is built from 13 residues. Germline CDR1 and CDR2: LGHNA and YSLEER. Deletions cut 0 bases from V and 10 bases from J, with 10 bases between. The CDR3 coding sequence is TGCGCCAGCAGCCAAGACTGGGGAGAACCCCAGCATTTT. This gives the protein CASSQDWGEPQHF.

V is TRBV11-2 and J is TRBJ1-2; tentatively, D is TRBD1 (6 bases). Trimming removed 1 base from V and 4 bases from J, with 13 bases in between. The CDR3 is 15 amino acids. The germline CDR1 and CDR2 sequences are SGHAT and FQNNGV. The CDR3 protein is CASSLAPTGSYGYTF. The CDR3 DNA follows: TGTGCCAGCAGCTTAGCTCCTACAGGGAGCTATGGCTACACCTTC.

V is TRBV5-5 and J is TRBJ1-2, with D possibly matching TRBD1 (6 bases). CDR1 is SGHKS, CDR2 YYEKEE, per germline (reference sequence). V shed 5 bases and J shed 6 bases, with 14 bases lying between them. CDR3 length: 13 amino acids. The CDR3 nucleotides are TGTGCCAGCAGTTGGCAGGGGTCGGATGGCTACACCTTC. It yields the protein CASSWQGSDGYTF. Looking up the rest from reference TRBV5-5 and TRBJ1-2 gives the full variable domain: DAGVTQSPTHLIKTRGQQVTLRCSPISGHKSVSWYQQVLGQGPQFIFQYYEKEERGRGNFPDRFSARQFPNYSSELNVNALLLGDSALYLCASSWQGSDGYTFGSGTRLTVV.

V gene TRBV27 combines with J gene TRBJ2-7; the D gene is possibly TRBD2 (6 bases). Germline assignment: CDR1 MNHEY and CDR2 SMNVEV (reference sequence). This CDR3 is 13 amino acids long. Trimming took off 4 bases at V and 7 bases at J, with 14 bases between the two ends. The CDR3 DNA reads TGTGCCAGCAGTTCTCGGGACTCTTGGGAGCAGTACTTC. It is translated as CASSSRDSWEQYF.

The table lists this clonotype with a few counts. V is TRBV24-1 and J is TRBJ2-1; 10 bases agree with TRBD2. This CDR3 is built from 13 residues. Germline V gene sequence: CDR1 KGHDR, CDR2 SFDVKD. Unmatched junction bases numbered 6, after V lost 9 bases and J lost 8 bases. The CDR3 DNA reads as TGTGCCACCGAAGCGGGAGGGCCCTATGAGCAGTTCTTC. This gives the protein CATEAGGPYEQFF.

V and J are TRBV9 and TRBJ1-3, with D perhaps matching TRBD1 (6 bases). Trimming left V 4 bases short and J 0 bases short, with 11 bases between. From germline, CDR1 is SGDLS and CDR2 YYNGEE. CDR3 length: 15 residues. The DNA for the CDR3 is TGTGCCAGCAGCCCGACAGGCTCCTCTGGAAACACCATATATTTT. The encoded protein is CASSPTGSSGNTIYF.

The chain is built from TRBV12-3 or TRBV12-4 and TRBJ1-6; perhaps TRBD1 as D (5 bases). CDR3 length: 11 amino acids. V lost 5 bases, J lost 9 bases, and 5 bases lay in between. In DNA, the CDR3 is TGTGCCAGCAGTACAGGTTCACCCCTCCACTTT. Its protein is CASSTGSPLHF.

The chain carries TRBV11-2 and TRBJ2-3; 9 positions agree with TRBD2. The CDR3 spans 15 residues. V dropped 6 bases and J dropped 0; count of bases not matched to a gene: 4. Germline assignment: CDR1 SGHAT and CDR2 FQNNGV. This CDR3 is CASRGLASSTDTQYF. The CDR3 nucleotides are TGTGCCAGCAGAGGACTAGCGTCTAGCACAGATACGCAGTATTTT.

The chain uses TRBV12-3 or TRBV12-4 and TRBJ2-7; D is perhaps TRBD1 (6 bases). This CDR3 contains 13 residues. V was trimmed by 6 bases and J by 3 bases, leaving 12 bases between them. In nucleotides, the CDR3 is TGTGCCAGCAGCCGCGGACAGCTCTACGAGCAGTACTTC. It yields the protein CASSRGQLYEQYF.

The chain has TRBV7-2 and TRBJ1-5; D may be TRBD1 (6 bases). The CDR3 extends over 16 amino acids. Trimming cost V 2 bases and J 0 bases, with 11 bases left between them. Germline V CDR1 and CDR2: SGHTA, FQGNSA. The CDR3 bases are TGTGCCAGCAGCTTATCGGACAGAATTAGCAATCAGCCCCAGCATTTT. Translation gives CASSLSDRISNQPQHF.

This CDR3 is CASSYNGRLSGNTIYF. DNA for the CDR3: TGTGCCAGCAGCTACAACGGCCGTCTCTCTGGAAACACCATATATTTT. This chain uses TRBV5-6 with TRBJ1-3; D gene ambiguous. Per germline, CDR1 SGHDT and CDR2 YYEEEE. V lost 3 bases, J lost 0 bases, and 13 bases lay in between. The CDR3 has 16 residues.